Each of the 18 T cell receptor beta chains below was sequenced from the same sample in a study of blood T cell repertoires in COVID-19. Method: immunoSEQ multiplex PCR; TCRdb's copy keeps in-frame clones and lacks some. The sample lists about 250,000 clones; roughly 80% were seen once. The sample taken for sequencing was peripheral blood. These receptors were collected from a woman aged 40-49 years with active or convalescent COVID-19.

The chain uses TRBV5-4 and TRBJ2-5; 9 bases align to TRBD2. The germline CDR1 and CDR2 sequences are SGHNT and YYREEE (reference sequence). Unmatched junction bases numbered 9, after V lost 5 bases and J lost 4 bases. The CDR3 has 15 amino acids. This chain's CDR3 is CASSPGARGGETQYF. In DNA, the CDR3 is TGTGCCAGCAGTCCGGGGGCGCGGGGGGGAGAGACCCAGTACTTC. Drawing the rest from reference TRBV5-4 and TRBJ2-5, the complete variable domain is ETGVTQSPTHLIKTRGQQVTLRCSSQSGHNTVSWYQQALGQGPQFIFQYYREEENGRGNFPPRFSGLQFPNYSSELNVNALELDDSALYLCASSPGARGGETQYFGPGTRLLVL.

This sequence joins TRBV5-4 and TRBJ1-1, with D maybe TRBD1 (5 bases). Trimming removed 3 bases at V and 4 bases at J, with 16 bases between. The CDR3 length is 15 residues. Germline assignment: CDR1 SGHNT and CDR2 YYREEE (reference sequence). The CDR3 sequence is CASSYLRVESTEAFF. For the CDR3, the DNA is TGTGCCAGCAGCTACCTCAGGGTGGAAAGCACTGAAGCTTTCTTT.

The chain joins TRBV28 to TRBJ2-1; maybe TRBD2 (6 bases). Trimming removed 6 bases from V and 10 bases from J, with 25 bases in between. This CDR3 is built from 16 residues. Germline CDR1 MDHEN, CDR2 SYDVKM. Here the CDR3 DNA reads TGTGCCAGCAGCTTGTGGTCCGCAAGGGGCGCGGGGGAGCAGTTCTTC. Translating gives CASSLWSARGAGEQFF.

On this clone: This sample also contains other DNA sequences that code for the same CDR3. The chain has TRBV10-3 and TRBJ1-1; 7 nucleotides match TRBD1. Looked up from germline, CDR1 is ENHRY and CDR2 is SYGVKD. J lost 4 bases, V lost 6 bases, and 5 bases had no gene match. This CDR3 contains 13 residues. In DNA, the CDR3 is TGTGCCATCAGCGGGACAGCTATCACTGAAGCTTTCTTT. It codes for CAISGTAITEAFF.

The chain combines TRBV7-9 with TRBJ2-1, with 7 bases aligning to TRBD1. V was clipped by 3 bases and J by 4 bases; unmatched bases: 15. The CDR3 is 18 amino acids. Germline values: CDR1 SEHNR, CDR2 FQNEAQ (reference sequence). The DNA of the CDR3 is TGTGCCAGCAGCTTCAAATTCAACAGGGGTCCTTCGTACAATGAGCAGTTCTTC. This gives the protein CASSFKFNRGPSYNEQFF.

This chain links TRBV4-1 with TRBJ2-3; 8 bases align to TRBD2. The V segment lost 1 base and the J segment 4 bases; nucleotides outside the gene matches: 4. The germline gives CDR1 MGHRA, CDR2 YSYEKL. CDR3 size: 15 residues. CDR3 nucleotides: TGCGCCAGCAGCCAAGTCGGACTAGCATCAGATACGCAGTATTTT. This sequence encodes CASSQVGLASDTQYF.

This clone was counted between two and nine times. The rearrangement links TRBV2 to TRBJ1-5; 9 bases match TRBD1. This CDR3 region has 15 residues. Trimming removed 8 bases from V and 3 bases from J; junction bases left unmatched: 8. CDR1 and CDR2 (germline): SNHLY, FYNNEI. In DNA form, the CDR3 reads TGTGCCAGCCTGGGACAGGGATGGAACAATCAGCCCCAGCATTTT. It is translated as CASLGQGWNNQPQHF.

The CDR3 sequence: CASSLYEGVMQTNEKLFF. CDR3 bases: TGTGCCAGCAGCTTGTATGAGGGGGTGATGCAAACTAATGAAAAACTGTTTTTT. This chain links TRBV5-6 with TRBJ1-4; tentatively, D is TRBD1 (6 bases). The V end was cut by 1 base, the J end by 1 base, with 17 bases between. Per the germline V gene, CDR1 is SGHDT and CDR2 is YYEEEE. The CDR3 consists of 18 residues. The whole variable domain, remainder taken from reference TRBV5-6 and TRBJ1-4, is DAGVTQSPTHLIKTRGQQVTLRCSPKSGHDTVSWYQQALGQGPQFIFQYYEEEERQRGNFPDRFSGHQFPNYSSELNVNALLLGDSALYLCASSLYEGVMQTNEKLFFGSGTQLSVL.

Written as DNA, the CDR3 is TGTGCCAGCCAGGCTCCGGACAGGGGACCGGGGGAGCTGTTTTTT. This encodes CASQAPDRGPGELFF. The chain links TRBV5-5 to TRBJ2-2, with TRBD1 identical over 9 bases. With V trimmed by 7 bases and J by 8 bases, 12 bases remained unmatched. The CDR3 loop spans 15 amino acids. The germline CDR1 and CDR2 sequences are SGHKS and YYEKEE (reference sequence).

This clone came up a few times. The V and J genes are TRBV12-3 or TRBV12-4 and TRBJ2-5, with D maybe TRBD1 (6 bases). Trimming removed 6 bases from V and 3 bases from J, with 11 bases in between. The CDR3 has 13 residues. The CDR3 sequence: CASSWDTKETQYF. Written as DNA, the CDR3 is TGTGCCAGCAGCTGGGACACCAAAGAGACCCAGTACTTC.

CDR3 sequence (DNA): TGTGCCAGCTCACCCGCGGACAGGGGCTATGGCTACACCTTC. This encodes CASSPADRGYGYTF. The rearrangement uses TRBV18 and TRBJ1-2; 9 bases match TRBD1. V was clipped by 3 bases and J by 4 bases; unmatched bases: 3. Germline CDR1 reads KGHSH; CDR2 reads LQKENI. CDR3 length: 14 amino acids. Full variable domain (outside the CDR3, taken from reference TRBV18 and TRBJ1-2): NAGVMQNPRHLVRRRGQEARLRCSPMKGHSHVYWYRQLPEEGLKFMVYLQKENIIDESGMPKERFSAEFPKEGPSILRIQQVVRGDSAAYFCASSPADRGYGYTFGSGTRLTVV.

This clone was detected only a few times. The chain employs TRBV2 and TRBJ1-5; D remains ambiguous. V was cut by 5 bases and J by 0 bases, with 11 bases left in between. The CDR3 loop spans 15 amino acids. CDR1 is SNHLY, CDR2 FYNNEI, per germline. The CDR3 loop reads CASSYLRVSNQPQHF. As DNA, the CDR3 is TGTGCCAGCAGTTACTTACGGGTTAGCAATCAGCCCCAGCATTTT.

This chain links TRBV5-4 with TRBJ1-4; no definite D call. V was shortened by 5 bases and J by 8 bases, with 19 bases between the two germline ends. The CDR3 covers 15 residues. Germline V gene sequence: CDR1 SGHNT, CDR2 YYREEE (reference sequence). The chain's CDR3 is CASSPGGSSGEKLFF. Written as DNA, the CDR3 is TGTGCCAGCAGTCCGGGTGGTTCCTCGGGGGAAAAACTGTTTTTT.

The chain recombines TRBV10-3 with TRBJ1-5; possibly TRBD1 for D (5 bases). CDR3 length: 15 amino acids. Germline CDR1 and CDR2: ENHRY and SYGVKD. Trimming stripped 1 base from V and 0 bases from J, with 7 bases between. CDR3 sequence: CAISEWGDSNQPQHF. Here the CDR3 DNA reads TGTGCCATCAGTGAGTGGGGGGATAGCAATCAGCCCCAGCATTTT.

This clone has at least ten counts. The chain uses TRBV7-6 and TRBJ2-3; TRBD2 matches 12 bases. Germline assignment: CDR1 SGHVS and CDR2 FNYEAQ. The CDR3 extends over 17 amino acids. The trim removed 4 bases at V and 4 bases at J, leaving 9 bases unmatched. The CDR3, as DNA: TGTGCCAGCAGCTCCGGACTAGCGGGGATGTCAGCAGATACGCAGTATTTT. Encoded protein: CASSSGLAGMSADTQYF.

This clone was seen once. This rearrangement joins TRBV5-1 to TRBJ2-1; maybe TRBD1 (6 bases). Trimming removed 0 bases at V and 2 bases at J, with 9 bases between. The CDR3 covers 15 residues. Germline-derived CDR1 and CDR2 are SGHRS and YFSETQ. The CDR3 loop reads CASSLARGAYNEQFF. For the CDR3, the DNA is TGCGCCAGCAGCTTGGCCAGGGGCGCCTACAATGAGCAGTTCTTC.

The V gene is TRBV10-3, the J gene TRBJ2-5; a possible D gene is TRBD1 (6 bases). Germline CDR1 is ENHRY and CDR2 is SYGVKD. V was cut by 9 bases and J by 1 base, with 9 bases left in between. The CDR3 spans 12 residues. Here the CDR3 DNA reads TGTGCCATAGGGGACACCCAAGAGACCCAGTACTTC. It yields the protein CAIGDTQETQYF.

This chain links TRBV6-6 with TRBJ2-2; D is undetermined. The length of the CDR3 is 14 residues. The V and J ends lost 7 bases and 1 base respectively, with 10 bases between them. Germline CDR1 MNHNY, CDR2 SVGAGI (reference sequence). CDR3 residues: CASTVTVNTGELFF. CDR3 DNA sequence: TGTGCCAGCACCGTCACGGTGAACACCGGGGAGCTGTTTTTT.